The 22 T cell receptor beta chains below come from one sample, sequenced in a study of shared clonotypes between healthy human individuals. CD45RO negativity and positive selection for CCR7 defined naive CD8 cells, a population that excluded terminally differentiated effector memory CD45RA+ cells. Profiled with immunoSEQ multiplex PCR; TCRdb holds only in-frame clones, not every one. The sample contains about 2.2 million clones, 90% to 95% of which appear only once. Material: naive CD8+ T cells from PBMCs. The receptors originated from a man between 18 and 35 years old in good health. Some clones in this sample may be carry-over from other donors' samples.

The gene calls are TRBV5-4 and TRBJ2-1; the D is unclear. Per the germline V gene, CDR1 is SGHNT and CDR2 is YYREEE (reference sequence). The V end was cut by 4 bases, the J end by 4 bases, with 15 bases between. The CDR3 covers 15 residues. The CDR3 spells CASSGPYGRYNEQFF. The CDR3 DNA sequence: TGTGCCAGCAGCGGCCCCTACGGGCGGTACAATGAGCAGTTCTTC. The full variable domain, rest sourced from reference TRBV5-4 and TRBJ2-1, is ETGVTQSPTHLIKTRGQQVTLRCSSQSGHNTVSWYQQALGQGPQFIFQYYREEENGRGNFPPRFSGLQFPNYSSELNVNALELDDSALYLCASSGPYGRYNEQFFGPGTRLTVL.

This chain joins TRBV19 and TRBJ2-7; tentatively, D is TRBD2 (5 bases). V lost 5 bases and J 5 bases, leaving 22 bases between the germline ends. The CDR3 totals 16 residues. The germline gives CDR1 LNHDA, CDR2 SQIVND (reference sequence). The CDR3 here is CASSSFSGVRSNEQYF. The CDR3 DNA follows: TGTGCCAGTAGTTCCTTTTCCGGGGTAAGGAGTAACGAGCAGTACTTC.

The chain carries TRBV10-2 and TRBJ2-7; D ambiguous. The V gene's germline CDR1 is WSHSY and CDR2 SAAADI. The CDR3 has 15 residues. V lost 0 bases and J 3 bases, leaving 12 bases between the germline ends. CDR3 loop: CASSESIVGFYEQYF. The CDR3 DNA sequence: TGCGCCAGCAGTGAGTCGATAGTGGGTTTCTACGAGCAGTACTTC.

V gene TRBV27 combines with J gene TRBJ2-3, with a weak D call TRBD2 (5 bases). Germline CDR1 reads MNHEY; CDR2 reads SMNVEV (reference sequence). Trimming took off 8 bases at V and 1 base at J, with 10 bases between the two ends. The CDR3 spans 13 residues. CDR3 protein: CASGSGGTDTQYF. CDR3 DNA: TGTGCCAGCGGGAGTGGCGGCACAGATACGCAGTATTTT.

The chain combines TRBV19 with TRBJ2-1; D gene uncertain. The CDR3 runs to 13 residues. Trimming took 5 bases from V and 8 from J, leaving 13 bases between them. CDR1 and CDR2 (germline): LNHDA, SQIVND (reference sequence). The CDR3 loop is CASSPPTGDEQFF. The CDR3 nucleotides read TGTGCCAGTAGTCCTCCGACGGGCGATGAGCAGTTCTTC.

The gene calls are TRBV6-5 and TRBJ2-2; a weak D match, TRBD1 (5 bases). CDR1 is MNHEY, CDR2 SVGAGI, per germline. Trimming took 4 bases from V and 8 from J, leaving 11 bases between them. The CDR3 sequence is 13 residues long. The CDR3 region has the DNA TGTGCCAGCAGTTCCGCAGGGAAAGGGGAGCTGTTTTTT. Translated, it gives CASSSAGKGELFF.

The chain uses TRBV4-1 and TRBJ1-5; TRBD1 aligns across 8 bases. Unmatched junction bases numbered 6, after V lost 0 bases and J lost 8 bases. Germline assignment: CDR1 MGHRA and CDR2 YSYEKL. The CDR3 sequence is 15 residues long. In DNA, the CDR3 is TGCGCCAGCAGCCAAGAGACAGGGGCCATTGAGCCCCAGCATTTT. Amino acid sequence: CASSQETGAIEPQHF.

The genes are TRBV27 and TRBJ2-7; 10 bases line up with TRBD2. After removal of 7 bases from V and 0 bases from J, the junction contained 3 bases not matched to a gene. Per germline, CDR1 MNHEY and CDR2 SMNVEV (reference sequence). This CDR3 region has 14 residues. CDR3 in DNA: TGTGCCAGCAACCGGACTAGCGGCTCCTACGAGCAGTACTTC. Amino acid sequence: CASNRTSGSYEQYF.

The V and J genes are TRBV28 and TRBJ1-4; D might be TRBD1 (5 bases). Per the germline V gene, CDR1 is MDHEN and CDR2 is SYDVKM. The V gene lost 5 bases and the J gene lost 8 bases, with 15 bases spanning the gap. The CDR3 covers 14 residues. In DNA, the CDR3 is TGTGCCAGCAGTCTGGGGCCCGGCCGGGAAAAACTGTTTTTT. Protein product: CASSLGPGREKLFF. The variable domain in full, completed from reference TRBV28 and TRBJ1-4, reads DVKVTQSSRYLVKRTGEKVFLECVQDMDHENMFWYRQDPGLGLRLIYFSYDVKMKEKGDIPEGYSVSREKKERFSLILESASTNQTSMYLCASSLGPGREKLFFGSGTQLSVL.

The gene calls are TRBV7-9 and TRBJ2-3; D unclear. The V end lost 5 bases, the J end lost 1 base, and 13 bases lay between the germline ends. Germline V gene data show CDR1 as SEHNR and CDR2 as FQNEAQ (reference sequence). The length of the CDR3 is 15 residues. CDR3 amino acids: CASSPLRGRTDTQYF. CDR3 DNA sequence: TGTGCCAGCAGCCCCCTCCGTGGCCGCACAGATACGCAGTATTTT.

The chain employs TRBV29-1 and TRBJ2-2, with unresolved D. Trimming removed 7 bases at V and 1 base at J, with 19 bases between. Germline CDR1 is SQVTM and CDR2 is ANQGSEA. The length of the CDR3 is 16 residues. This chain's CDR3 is CSAGFWRSRNTGELFF. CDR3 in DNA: TGCAGCGCCGGATTCTGGCGTTCCCGGAACACCGGGGAGCTGTTTTTT.

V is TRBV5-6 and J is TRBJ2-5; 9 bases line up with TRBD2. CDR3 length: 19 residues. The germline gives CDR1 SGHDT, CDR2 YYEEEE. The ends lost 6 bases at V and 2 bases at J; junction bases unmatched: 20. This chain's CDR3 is CASIESPGTPTSGQETQYF. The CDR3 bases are TGTGCCAGCATCGAATCTCCCGGGACACCCACTAGCGGGCAAGAGACCCAGTACTTC. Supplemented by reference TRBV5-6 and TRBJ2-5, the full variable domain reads DAGVTQSPTHLIKTRGQQVTLRCSPKSGHDTVSWYQQALGQGPQFIFQYYEEEERQRGNFPDRFSGHQFPNYSSELNVNALLLGDSALYLCASIESPGTPTSGQETQYFGPGTRLLVL.

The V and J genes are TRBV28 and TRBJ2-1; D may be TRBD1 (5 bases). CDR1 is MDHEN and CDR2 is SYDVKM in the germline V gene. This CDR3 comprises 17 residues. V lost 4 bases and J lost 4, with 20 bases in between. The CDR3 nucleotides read TGTGCCAGCAGTTCCCTCTTACATAAGGGGCTTTACAATGAGCAGTTCTTC. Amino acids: CASSSLLHKGLYNEQFF.

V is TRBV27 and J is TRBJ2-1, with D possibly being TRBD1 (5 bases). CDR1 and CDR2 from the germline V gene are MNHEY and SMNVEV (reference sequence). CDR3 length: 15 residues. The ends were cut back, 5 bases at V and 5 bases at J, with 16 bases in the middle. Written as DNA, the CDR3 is TGTGCCAGCAGTATAGACAGTTCCAGAAACAATGAGCAGTTCTTC. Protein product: CASSIDSSRNNEQFF.

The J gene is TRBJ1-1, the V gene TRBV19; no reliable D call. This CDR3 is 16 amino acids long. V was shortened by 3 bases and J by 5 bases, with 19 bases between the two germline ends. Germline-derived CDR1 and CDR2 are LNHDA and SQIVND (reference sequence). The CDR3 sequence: CASSMVGWGKATEAFF. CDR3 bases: TGTGCCAGTAGTATGGTCGGGTGGGGAAAAGCGACTGAAGCTTTCTTT.

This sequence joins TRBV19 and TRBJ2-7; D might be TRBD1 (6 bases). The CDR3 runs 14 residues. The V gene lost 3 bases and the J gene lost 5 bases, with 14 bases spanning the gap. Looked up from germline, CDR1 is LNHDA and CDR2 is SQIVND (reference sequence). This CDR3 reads CASSMRGGSNEQYF. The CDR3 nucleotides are TGTGCCAGTAGTATGAGAGGGGGATCTAACGAGCAGTACTTC.

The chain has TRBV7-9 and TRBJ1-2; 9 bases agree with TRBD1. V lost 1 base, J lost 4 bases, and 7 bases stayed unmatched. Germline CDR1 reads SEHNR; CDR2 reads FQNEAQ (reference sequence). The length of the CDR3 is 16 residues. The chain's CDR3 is CASSLGTGANSYGYTF. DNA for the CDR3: TGTGCCAGCAGCTTAGGGACAGGGGCCAATTCCTATGGCTACACCTTC.

In DNA form, the CDR3 reads TGTGCCAGCAGCTTAGTATCCAGCGGGAGGGTCTACGAGCAGTACTTC. This gives the protein CASSLVSSGRVYEQYF. The chain joins TRBV7-9 to TRBJ2-7; 10 bases agree with TRBD2. The germline gives CDR1 SEHNR, CDR2 FQNEAQ (reference sequence). This CDR3 is built from 16 residues. After removal of 1 base from V and 3 bases from J, the junction contained 6 bases not matched to a gene.

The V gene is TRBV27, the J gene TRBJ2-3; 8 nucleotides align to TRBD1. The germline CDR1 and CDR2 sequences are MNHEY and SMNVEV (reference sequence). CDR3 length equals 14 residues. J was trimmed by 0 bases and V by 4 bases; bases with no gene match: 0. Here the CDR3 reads CASSWDRSTDTQYF. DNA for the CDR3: TGTGCCAGCAGTTGGGACAGGAGCACAGATACGCAGTATTTT.

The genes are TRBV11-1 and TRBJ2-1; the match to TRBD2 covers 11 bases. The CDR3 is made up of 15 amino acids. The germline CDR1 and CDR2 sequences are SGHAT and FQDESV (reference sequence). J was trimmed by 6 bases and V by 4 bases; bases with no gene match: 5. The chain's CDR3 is CASSSSGRLSNEQFF. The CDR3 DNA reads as TGTGCCAGCAGCTCTAGCGGGAGGCTTTCCAATGAGCAGTTCTTC.

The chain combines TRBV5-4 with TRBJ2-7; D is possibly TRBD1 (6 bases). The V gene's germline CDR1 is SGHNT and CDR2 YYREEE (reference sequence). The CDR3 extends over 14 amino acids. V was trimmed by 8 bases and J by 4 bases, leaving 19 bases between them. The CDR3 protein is CARPNREPIYEQYF. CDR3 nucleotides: TGTGCCAGACCAAACAGGGAACCCATTTACGAGCAGTACTTC.

The CDR3 loop reads CADRRVNSYEQYF. CDR3 sequence (DNA): TGCGCCGACCGCAGAGTGAACTCCTACGAGCAGTACTTC. V gene TRBV23-1 combines with J gene TRBJ2-7; D is unclear. TRBV23-1 is placed among ORFs of uncertain function. The CDR3 extends over 13 amino acids. Trimming took off 11 bases at V and 0 bases at J, with 14 bases between the two ends.